This T cell receptor beta chain was obtained from a study of human T cells and chemical hapten exposure. Each CDR3 protein gets one entry after TCRdb re-called the RACE reads with MiXCR. The sample shows 30,000 to 40,000 distinct CDR3 sequences, 7.5% to 9% of them seen only once. Described time point: pre-sensitization, week 0. The treatment was: therapeutic diphenylcyclopropenone sensitization with weekly scalp DPC. Each donor was an alopecia patient between 18 and 70 years of age who qualified for DPC. This CDR3 is 13 amino acids long. Germline CDR1 is MNHEY and CDR2 is SMNVEV (reference sequence). The ends were cut back, 6 bases at V and 0 bases at J, with 7 bases in the middle.

This chain uses TRBV27 with TRBJ2-3; D gene unclear. The sequence derives from a woman aged 50 to 60 with alopecia areata. Some clones in this sample may be carry-over from other donors' samples. The sample consisted of whole blood, taken in connection with sensitization to the hapten diphenylcyclopropenone (DPC). CDR3 bases: TGTGCCAGCAGGAAGCAGAGCACAGATACGCAGTATTTT. Its protein is CASRKQSTDTQYF.